This T cell receptor beta chain appears in the sequencing data of a study of radiation and T cells in renal cell carcinoma. General study points: Top tumor clonotypes rose in blood 2 weeks post-radiation, then contracted. Baseline intratumoral clonotype presence is unknown without pretreatment biopsies.

Regarding this clone: What it binds is unknown.

Time point defined: blood 4 weeks post-SBRT, at nephrectomy. Treatment: 15 Gy SBRT to primary tumor, nephrectomy 4 weeks later. Nephrectomy followed 15 Gy stereotactic body radiation by 4 weeks. This renal cell carcinoma was of the clear cell type. Profiled with immunoSEQ multiplex PCR; TCRdb holds only in-frame clones, not every one. The table lists 140,000 to 150,000 clones, about 88% of them singletons. This receptor was obtained from a woman aged 45 to 65 with renal cell carcinoma. Sequencing was performed on blood, taken from a patient whose treatment included radiotherapy and nephrectomy.

Here the CDR3 reads CASSLNNEKLFF. The CDR3 DNA reads as TGTGCCAGCAGCCTCAACAATGAAAAACTGTTTTTT. The J gene is TRBJ1-4, the V gene TRBV7-2; D is unresolved. The V gene's germline CDR1 is SGHTA and CDR2 FQGNSA. CDR3 length: 12 amino acids. V lost 5 bases to trimming and J lost 5 bases, with 6 bases between them.